A selection of T cell receptor beta chains follows, all from one sample in a study of blood T cell repertoires in COVID-19. Measured with immunoSEQ multiplex PCR; TCRdb has only the in-frame clones, and not every one. The top ten clones hold less than 9% of a sample with over 85,000 clones, roughly 90% of them seen once. Sequenced sample: peripheral blood. Source of these receptors: a man between 60 and 75 years old with acute or convalescent COVID-19. Both conserved end residues are part of each CDR3. A D gene is named only where the DNA matches it firmly. A clone size is listed for some rows: how often the clone was seen (once, few, many), or a class if it is expanded.

j_call,v_call,d_call,clone_size,cdr3_aa,cdr3_nt
TRBJ1-5,TRBV6-5,TRBD1,NA,CASSRQGGDQPQHF,TGTGCCAGCAGTCGACAGGGAGGTGATCAGCCCCAGCATTTT
TRBJ2-7,TRBV19,NA,NA,CASSIADEQYF,TGTGCCAGTAGTATAGCTGACGAGCAGTACTTC
TRBJ1-1,TRBV18,NA,NA,CASSPPGRMNTEAFF,TGTGCCAGCTCACCACCGGGCAGAATGAACACTGAAGCTTTCTTT
TRBJ1-2,TRBV19,NA,NA,CASRAIRGPGDGYTF,TGTGCCAGTAGGGCCATTCGAGGCCCCGGGGATGGCTACACCTTC
TRBJ2-5,TRBV18,NA,NA,CASSPLHSRYQETQYF,TGTGCCAGCTCACCACTCCACAGTAGGTACCAAGAGACCCAGTACTTC
TRBJ1-2,TRBV4-3,NA,NA,CASSQEQGYGYTF,TGCGCCAGCAGCCAAGAACAGGGCTATGGCTACACCTTC
TRBJ2-3,TRBV7-9,TRBD1,many,CASSPPTGTGTDTQYF,TGTGCCAGCAGCCCCCCGACCGGGACAGGGACAGATACGCAGTATTTT
TRBJ2-5,TRBV6-5,TRBD1,NA,CASSYSWTGGWETQYF,TGTGCCAGCAGTTACTCGTGGACAGGGGGCTGGGAGACCCAGTACTTC
TRBJ1-4,TRBV7-2,NA,NA,CASSSPPGGGIEKLFF,TGTGCCAGCAGCTCCCCCCCCGGGGGAGGGATTGAAAAACTGTTTTTT
TRBJ2-2,TRBV7-9,TRBD2,NA,CASSLRLSGDLRGTGELFF,TGTGCCAGCAGCCTCCGACTAAGCGGGGATCTCCGGGGCACCGGGGAGCTGTTTTTT